The clone carrying this TCR beta chain was counted a few times. The data are from a study of blood T cell repertoires in COVID-19. Study background: There were acute and convalescent COVID-19 samples, and they came from the United States, Italy and Spain. Sources were T cells, B-cell-depleted T cells, or PBMCs; the material itself was cDNA or gDNA.

In Seattle, patients joined the study during active infection and were tracked longitudinally. Original processing notes: Nucleated cell number was recorded as an estimate derived from reference gene primer amplification. The table came from immunoSEQ multiplex PCR; TCRdb's copy has only in-frame clones and leaves some out. V, J and clone size are taken as reported in that table, and D and trimming were inferred from the DNA itself. The data show about 250,000 clones, roughly 83% seen once. Germline trimming cut 4 bases from V and 5 bases from J; bases unmatched to any gene: 3. Germline V gene lookup returns CDR1 LGHDT and CDR2 YNNKEL (reference sequence). The CDR3 is 15 residues long.

The sequenced material came from peripheral blood. The TCR comes from a woman aged 80 or over with COVID-19, enrolled during active disease. The chain employs TRBV3-1 (or the pseudogene TRBV3-2) and TRBJ1-6, with 9 bases aligning to TRBD1. The CDR3 DNA follows: TGTGCCAGCAGCCCCCGGGACAGGGATAATTCACCCCTCCACTTT. Translation gives CASSPRDRDNSPLHF.